This T cell receptor beta chain comes out of a study of beta chain features in type 1 diabetes. The study, taken as a whole, reports: Cells expressing TCR highly could be over-represented by cDNA sequencing. More deletions and fewer insertions at VDJ junctions were seen in type 1 diabetes patients.

With regard to this clone: Its antigen is still unknown.

Every bit of the isolated RNA underwent reverse transcription, so sequencing read expressed TCRB transcripts. Clones were read by immunoSEQ multiplex PCR, and TCRdb kept only the in-frame ones, dropping some. This sample has 350,000 to 450,000 clones, with approximately 16% found just once. The V end was cut by 4 bases, the J end by 11 bases, with 12 bases between. The CDR3 has 11 residues. Germline loops: CDR1 DFQATT, CDR2 SNEGSKA (reference sequence). The rearrangement links TRBV20-1 to TRBJ2-1; a possible D gene is TRBD1 (6 bases). The sequencing sample was made of naive CD4+ T cells from blood. The receptor was isolated from a young woman in good health. CDR3 DNA: TGCAGTGCTACTAGTGGGACACAGCAGTTCTTC. This gives the protein CSATSGTQQFF.